The table lists the clone carrying this T cell receptor beta chain with a few counts. Its antigen is as yet unknown. The sample contains more than one DNA sequence encoding this CDR3. These data belong to a study of shared clonotypes between healthy human individuals. Study information: The study used three CD4 naive, three CD4 memory, two CD8 naive and one CD8 memory plate per donor.

Profiled with immunoSEQ multiplex PCR; TCRdb holds only in-frame clones, not every one. The sample holds approximately 1.9 million clones, about 93% seen once. Trimming cost V 2 bases and J 5 bases, with 10 bases left between them. The CDR3 covers 13 residues. Germline V CDR1 and CDR2: SGDLS, YYNGEE. CD45RO negativity and positive selection for CCR7 defined naive CD8 cells, a population that excluded terminally differentiated effector memory CD45RA+ cells. All donors qualified as healthy HIV-negative adults and had experienced no recent acute infections or vaccinations. Points from the study as a whole: Larger richness was generally estimated for naive than memory subsets.

The chain is built from TRBV9 and TRBJ1-1, with unresolved D. Sequenced input: naive CD8+ T cells from PBMCs. This sequence was found in a man aged 18 to 29 in good health. Some clones in this sample may be carry-over from other donors' samples. The DNA for the CDR3 is TGTGCCAGCAGCGTCGGCCAGGATACTGAAGCTTTCTTT. It yields the protein CASSVGQDTEAFF. Full variable domain (rest looked up from reference TRBV9 and TRBJ1-1): DSGVTQTPKHLITATGQRVTLRCSPRSGDLSVYWYQQSLDQGLQFLIQYYNGEERAKGNILERFSAQQFPDLHSELNLSSLELGDSALYFCASSVGQDTEAFFGQGTRLTVV.